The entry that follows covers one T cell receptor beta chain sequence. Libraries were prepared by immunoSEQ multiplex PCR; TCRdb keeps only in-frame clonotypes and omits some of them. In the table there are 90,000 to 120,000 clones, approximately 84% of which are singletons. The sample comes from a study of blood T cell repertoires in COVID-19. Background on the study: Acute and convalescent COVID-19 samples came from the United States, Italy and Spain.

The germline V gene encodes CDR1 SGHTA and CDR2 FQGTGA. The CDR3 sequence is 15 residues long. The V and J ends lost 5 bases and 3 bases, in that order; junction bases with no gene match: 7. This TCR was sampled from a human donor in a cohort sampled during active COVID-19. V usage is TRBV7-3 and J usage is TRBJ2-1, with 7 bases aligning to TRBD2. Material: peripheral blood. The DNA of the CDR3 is TGTGCCAGCAGCCCTCTGAGCGGGGTCTACAATGAGCAGTTCTTC. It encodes CASSPLSGVYNEQFF.